Below, 23 T cell receptor beta chains from the same sample are listed, as sequenced in a study of CXCR3-negative and CXCR3-positive naive CD8 T cells. General observations from the study: CXCR3-expressing naive cells carried TRB CDR3s more hydrophobic than those of CXCR3-negative naive cells.

5' RACE with UMI labels generated the TRB cDNA libraries. Each CDR3 protein gets one entry in TCRdb, which reprocessed the 5' RACE reads and gives no DNA. This table lists about 50,000 distinct CDR3 sequences. Their specific antigens are unknown. The sample comprised naive CXCR3+ CD8+ T cells from blood. Regarding subset: CD45RO-CCR7+CD27+CD95- naive CD8+ T cells expressing CXCR3 (TNR3+). The receptor source for this set is a human donor in good health. Some clones in this sample may be carry-over from other donors' samples.

CDR3: CVSSQDEGSSYEQYF. The chain links TRBV4-3 to TRBJ2-7; there is no DNA to check the TCRdb D call of TRBD2. The CDR3 extends over 15 amino acids. Germline V lookup: CDR1 LGHNA, CDR2 YSLEER.

This chain links TRBV5-1 with TRBJ2-3; TCRdb calls TRBD2, which cannot be checked without DNA. The CDR3 consists of 17 residues. CDR1 SGHRS and CDR2 YFSETQ come from the germline V gene. This CDR3 is CASSPSEAGWGTDTQYF.

The rearrangement uses TRBV13 and TRBJ2-5; the D gene TCRdb calls, TRBD1, cannot be checked with no DNA. Germline V gene data show CDR1 as PRHDT and CDR2 as FYEKMQ (reference sequence). CDR3 length: 15 amino acids. CDR3 amino acids: CASSLVTGGAETQYF. Filled out from reference TRBV13 and TRBJ2-5, the complete variable domain reads AAGVIQSPRHLIKEKRETATLKCYPIPRHDTVYWYQQGPGQDPQFLISFYEKMQSDKGSIPDRFSAQQFSDYHSELNMSSLELGDSALYFCASSLVTGGAETQYFGPGTRLLVL.

The chain links TRBV27 to TRBJ2-5; absent DNA, TCRdb's TRBD1 call cannot be checked. This CDR3 is 14 amino acids long. Per germline, CDR1 MNHEY and CDR2 SMNVEV (reference sequence). The chain's CDR3 is CASAWDGIQETQYF.

The rearrangement uses TRBV6-2 or TRBV6-3 and TRBJ1-5; TCRdb's D call of TRBD1 is untestable without DNA. The CDR3 covers 15 residues. Germline loops: CDR1 MNHEY, CDR2 SVGEGT. This CDR3 reads CASSPGTLGNQPQHF.

V gene TRBV7-2 combines with J gene TRBJ2-7. Germline CDR1 and CDR2: SGHTA and FQGNSA. CDR3 size: 12 residues. The CDR3 sequence: CASSSDLMEQYF.

This sequence joins TRBV7-2 and TRBJ2-1; as DNA is missing, the TRBD2 call by TCRdb cannot be tested. The germline V gene encodes CDR1 SGHTA and CDR2 FQGNSA. CDR3 length equals 15 residues. The CDR3 spells CASTSLADSYNEQFF.

The J gene is TRBJ2-3, the V gene TRBV6-5; the D gene TCRdb calls, TRBD2, cannot be checked with no DNA. Germline V gene sequence: CDR1 MNHEY, CDR2 SVGAGI. The CDR3 consists of 17 residues. CDR3 loop: CASSYGGTSGGTDTQYF.

This chain uses TRBV24-1 with TRBJ2-7; TCRdb reports TRBD1, a call that lacks DNA to check it against. The CDR3 contains 14 residues. CDR1 is KGHDR and CDR2 is SFDVKD in the germline V gene. The CDR3 is CATSERWTGSEQYF.

The chain combines TRBV14 with TRBJ1-2. The germline V gene encodes CDR1 SGHDN and CDR2 FVKESK. CDR3 length: 15 amino acids. The CDR3: CASSQDLGSSYGYTF. Full variable domain (rest looked up from reference TRBV14 and TRBJ1-2): EAGVTQFPSHSVIEKGQTVTLRCDPISGHDNLYWYRRVMGKEIKFLLHFVKESKQDESGMPNNRFLAERTGGTYSTLKVQPAELEDSGVYFCASSQDLGSSYGYTFGSGTRLTVV.

The rearrangement uses TRBV29-1 and TRBJ1-1; TCRdb reports TRBD1, a call that lacks DNA to check it against. CDR1 and CDR2 from the germline V gene are SQVTM and ANQGSEA. This CDR3 is 15 amino acids long. CDR3 amino acids: CSVGFWGQGNTEAFF.

The chain recombines TRBV4-2 with TRBJ1-1; the D gene TCRdb calls, TRBD1, cannot be checked with no DNA. The germline V gene encodes CDR1 LGHNA and CDR2 YNFKEQ. The CDR3 consists of 13 residues. CDR3 amino acids: CASSQWGDTEAFF.

The CDR3 protein is CASSRPQGYNEQFF. J is TRBJ2-1 and V is TRBV5-5; TCRdb's D call, TRBD1, is unchecked because there is no DNA. The germline V gene has CDR1 SGHKS and CDR2 YYEKEE (reference sequence). CDR3 length: 14 residues.

The chain links TRBV7-2 to TRBJ2-5. CDR1 is SGHTA, CDR2 FQGNSA, per germline. This CDR3 region has 15 residues. CDR3 residues: CASSQEYRHKETQYF.

V usage is TRBV4-3 and J usage is TRBJ2-7; lacking DNA, the TRBD1 call made by TCRdb goes unchecked. CDR3 length equals 15 residues. The V gene's germline CDR1 is LGHNA and CDR2 YSLEER. CDR3: CASSQDSGGLYEQYF.

The chain recombines TRBV28 with TRBJ1-5; with no DNA, the TCRdb D assignment of TRBD1 cannot be verified. The germline CDR1 and CDR2 sequences are MDHEN and SYDVKM. This CDR3 has 13 amino acids. The CDR3 loop is CASEDRGNQPQHF.

CDR3 residues: CASSDGRGLWETQYF. This chain joins TRBV6-1 and TRBJ2-5; TCRdb returns TRBD1, unconfirmable since there is no DNA. CDR3 length: 15 amino acids. Germline V lookup: CDR1 MNHNS, CDR2 SASEGT.

J is TRBJ2-7 and V is TRBV11-2; TCRdb reports TRBD2, a call that lacks DNA to check it against. The germline CDR1 and CDR2 sequences are SGHAT and FQNNGV. This CDR3 has 13 amino acids. The chain's CDR3 is CASTGLASYEQYF.

V and J are TRBV30 and TRBJ1-2. This CDR3 has 12 residues. CDR1 is GTSNPN and CDR2 is SVGIG in the germline V gene (reference sequence). CDR3: CAWGQDNYGYTF.

This chain links TRBV20-1 with TRBJ2-7; without DNA, the TCRdb call of TRBD2 cannot be checked. The CDR3 loop spans 13 amino acids. Germline V lookup: CDR1 DFQATT, CDR2 SNEGSKA (reference sequence). This CDR3 reads CSASPQGGYEQYF.

The rearrangement links TRBV11-1 to TRBJ2-7. The germline CDR1 and CDR2 sequences are SGHAT and FQDESV (reference sequence). The CDR3 contains 13 residues. CDR3 loop: CASSFDTSYEQYF.

CDR3 region: CASSSASGRLYEQYF. The chain is built from TRBV7-8 and TRBJ2-7; TCRdb's D call, TRBD2, is unchecked because there is no DNA. The CDR3 contains 15 residues. Looked up from germline, CDR1 is SGHVS and CDR2 is FQNEAQ.

The CDR3 loop reads CAGKERNTEAFF. The chain carries TRBV7-9 and TRBJ1-1. The CDR3 covers 12 residues. Germline V gives CDR1 SEHNR, CDR2 FQNEAQ (reference sequence).